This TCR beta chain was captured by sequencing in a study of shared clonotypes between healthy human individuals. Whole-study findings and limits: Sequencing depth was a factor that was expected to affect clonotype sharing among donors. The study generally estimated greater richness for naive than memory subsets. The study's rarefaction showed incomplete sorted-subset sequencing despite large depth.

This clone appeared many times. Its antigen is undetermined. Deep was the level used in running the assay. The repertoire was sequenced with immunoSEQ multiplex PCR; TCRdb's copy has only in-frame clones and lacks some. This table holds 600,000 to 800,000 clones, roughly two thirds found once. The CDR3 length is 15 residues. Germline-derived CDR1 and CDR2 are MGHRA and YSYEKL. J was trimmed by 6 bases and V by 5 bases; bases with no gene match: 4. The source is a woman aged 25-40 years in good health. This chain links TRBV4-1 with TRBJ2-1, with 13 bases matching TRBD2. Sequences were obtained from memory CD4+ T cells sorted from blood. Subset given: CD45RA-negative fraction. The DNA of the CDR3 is TGCGCCAGCAGCTCCTGGACTAGCGGGAGCAATGAGCAGTTCTTC. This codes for CASSSWTSGSNEQFF.